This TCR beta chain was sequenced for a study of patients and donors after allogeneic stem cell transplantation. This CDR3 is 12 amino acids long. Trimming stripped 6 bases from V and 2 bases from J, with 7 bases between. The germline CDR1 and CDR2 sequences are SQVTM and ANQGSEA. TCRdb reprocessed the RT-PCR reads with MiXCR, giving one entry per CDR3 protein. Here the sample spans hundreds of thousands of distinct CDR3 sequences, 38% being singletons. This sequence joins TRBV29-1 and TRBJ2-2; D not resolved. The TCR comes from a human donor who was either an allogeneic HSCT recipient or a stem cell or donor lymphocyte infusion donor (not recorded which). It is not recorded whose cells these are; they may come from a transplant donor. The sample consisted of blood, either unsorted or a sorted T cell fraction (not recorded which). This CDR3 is CSVQDNTGELFF. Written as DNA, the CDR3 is TGCAGCGTCCAAGATAACACCGGGGAGCTGTTTTTT.